A selection of T cell receptor beta chains follows, all from one sample in a study of early T cells in non-severe SARS-CoV-2 infection. TCRdb itself ran the 5' RACE reads through MiXCR, one entry per CDR3 protein. The sample gives under 70,000 distinct CDR3 sequences, about 13% of which show up once; about 9.7% is in the top ten. The source material was whole blood. All receptors derive from an adult who was a healthcare worker with PCR-confirmed SARS-CoV-2 infection or an uninfected control (not recorded which). CDR3s include the opening cysteine and the closing phenylalanine or tryptophan. A D gene is named only where the DNA matches it firmly. Some rows mark clone size as missing; the rest say once, few, many or name a class of expanded clone.

TRBJ1-1	.	many	TRBV4-1	CASSQDRGNTEAFF	TGCGCCAGCAGCCAAGATAGAGGGAACACTGAAGCTTTCTTT
TRBJ2-7	.	few	TRBV18	CASSPPAAYEQYF	TGTGCCAGCTCACCACCGGCGGCCTACGAGCAGTACTTC
TRBJ2-5	.	few	TRBV27	CASSRGQTWWTQYF	TGTGCCAGCAGTCGCGGACAGACTTGGTGGACCCAGTACTTC
TRBJ2-5	TRBD2	.	TRBV10-2	CASDGTSGASTQETQYF	TGCGCCAGCGACGGGACTAGCGGGGCGTCAACCCAAGAGACCCAGTACTTC
TRBJ2-5	.	few	TRBV5-1	CASSGSQETQYF	TGCGCCAGCAGCGGTTCCCAAGAGACCCAGTACTTC
TRBJ1-5	.	few	TRBV10-3	CAISRTENQPQHF	TGTGCCATCAGCAGGACTGAGAATCAGCCCCAGCATTTT
TRBJ1-5	TRBD1	many	TRBV19	CASSEGTGHQPQHF	TGTGCCAGTAGTGAAGGGACAGGGCATCAGCCCCAGCATTTT
TRBJ2-1	TRBD2	few	TRBV6-1	CASSVWIGGGNEQFF	TGTGCCAGCAGCGTATGGATTGGGGGGGGTAATGAGCAGTTCTTC
TRBJ2-2	.	few	TRBV2	CASRPQGGARKAGELFF	TGTGCCAGCAGACCCCAGGGGGGCGCCCGGAAGGCCGGGGAGCTGTTTTTT
TRBJ2-3	TRBD2	.	TRBV6-5	CAARSRRAGLTDTQYF	TGTGCCGCGCGCTCCCGACGAGCGGGGCTCACAGATACGCAGTATTTT
TRBJ2-2	TRBD2	many	TRBV19	CASTRGGNTGELFF	TGTGCCAGTACCCGGGGGGGGAACACCGGGGAGCTGTTTTTT
TRBJ1-1	.	many	TRBV11-3	CASSFSPNTEAFF	TGTGCCAGCAGCTTTTCCCCGAACACTGAAGCTTTCTTT
TRBJ1-2	.	.	TRBV20-1	CSASLLWDPSGYTF	TGCAGTGCTAGCCTCTTATGGGATCCGTCTGGCTACACCTTC
TRBJ2-3	.	.	TRBV4-1	CASSRLPRTDTQYF	TGCGCCAGCAGCCGCCTTCCTCGGACAGATACGCAGTATTTT
TRBJ2-1	.	large	TRBV6-4	CASSEGLHSYNEQFF	TGTGCCAGCAGTGAGGGACTGCACTCCTACAATGAGCAGTTCTTC
TRBJ1-4	.	many	TRBV19	CASTHPGAEPNEKLFF	TGTGCCAGTACCCACCCGGGGGCCGAGCCTAATGAAAAACTGTTTTTT
TRBJ1-1	.	few	TRBV5-1	CASSLGTEAFF	TGCGCCAGCAGCTTGGGGACTGAAGCTTTCTTT
TRBJ1-2	.	many	TRBV7-2	CASSHPTALGGYTF	TGTGCCAGCAGCCACCCGACAGCCCTAGGGGGCTACACCTTC
TRBJ1-2	.	.	TRBV6-1	CASSETLRGSYTF	TGTGCCAGCAGCGAAACCCTCAGGGGAAGCTACACCTTC
TRBJ2-5	.	many	TRBV15	CATSRGREVETQYF	TGTGCCACCAGCAGAGGGAGGGAAGTGGAGACCCAGTACTTC
TRBJ2-1	.	.	TRBV24-1	CATSEAARPGNEQFF	TGTGCCACCAGTGAAGCGGCCCGACCGGGCAATGAGCAGTTCTTC
TRBJ1-1	.	few	TRBV12-3/TRBV12-4	CASSLALPGREAFF	TGTGCCAGCAGTTTAGCTCTCCCCGGGAGGGAAGCTTTCTTT
TRBJ1-4	.	many	TRBV20-1	CSARGRAEKLFF	TGCAGTGCTAGAGGGAGAGCTGAAAAACTGTTTTTT
TRBJ2-3	TRBD2	many	TRBV20-1	CSARDLGRASTDTQYF	TGCAGTGCTAGAGATCTCGGGAGGGCTAGCACAGATACGCAGTATTTT
TRBJ2-4	.	.	TRBV6-2/TRBV6-3	CASSYIWTIQYF	TGTGCCAGCAGTTACATATGGACAATTCAGTACTTC
TRBJ2-1	TRBD2	few	TRBV19	CASSTRLAGGSRNEQFF	TGTGCCAGTAGTACTCGACTAGCGGGAGGGAGTCGGAATGAGCAGTTCTTC
TRBJ1-3	TRBD1	.	TRBV27	CASSLTGVGSTIYF	TGTGCCAGCAGTCTCACAGGGGTTGGAAGCACCATATATTTT
TRBJ2-7	TRBD1	.	TRBV9	CASSREAGGHEQYF	TGTGCCAGCAGCAGAGAGGCAGGGGGCCACGAGCAGTACTTC
TRBJ1-2	TRBD1	few	TRBV11-2	CASSLSRTGGGYGYTF	TGTGCCAGCAGCTTGTCCCGGACAGGGGGCGGCTATGGCTACACCTTC
TRBJ2-5	.	.	TRBV11-2	CASSSGRRTQETQYF	TGTGCCAGCAGCTCGGGACGCCGAACGCAAGAGACCCAGTACTTC
TRBJ1-3	.	few	TRBV11-2	CASSPSLRDRNRRSGNTIYF	TGTGCCAGCAGCCCATCCCTCCGGGACCGAAATCGAAGGTCTGGAAACACCATATATTTT
TRBJ2-7	.	.	TRBV12-3/TRBV12-4	CASSFYEQYF	TGTGCCAGCAGTTTCTACGAGCAGTACTTC
TRBJ1-5	.	many	TRBV7-9	CASSLRGDQPQHF	TGTGCCAGCAGCTTAAGAGGGGACCAGCCCCAGCATTTT
TRBJ2-7	.	.	TRBV7-2	CASSAGTAAYEQYF	TGTGCCAGCAGCGCTGGGACGGCCGCCTACGAGCAGTACTTC
TRBJ2-1	TRBD2	many	TRBV30	CAWRGLAGIDNEQFF	TGTGCCTGGAGGGGATTAGCGGGGATCGACAATGAGCAGTTCTTC
TRBJ2-1	.	.	TRBV3-1	CASSQDLFGARGNEQFF	TGTGCCAGCAGCCAAGATTTATTTGGGGCCCGTGGCAATGAGCAGTTCTTC
TRBJ2-7	.	few	TRBV19	CASSDGPPYEQYF	TGTGCCAGTAGTGACGGGCCTCCCTACGAGCAGTACTTC
TRBJ1-5	.	few	TRBV6-6	CASSSPLPSSNQPQHF	TGTGCCAGCAGCTCTCCACTTCCCTCCAGCAATCAGCCCCAGCATTTT
TRBJ2-5	.	.	TRBV28	CASSFDPRNAHSQETQYF	TGTGCCAGCAGTTTTGATCCCCGAAATGCTCACAGCCAAGAGACCCAGTACTTC
TRBJ1-1	TRBD1	many	TRBV4-2	CASSRRGYESDEAFF	TGTGCCAGCAGCCGCAGGGGGTATGAGTCCGATGAAGCTTTCTTT
TRBJ2-1	.	few	TRBV11-1	CASSLPQVRPSGSRYEQFF	TGTGCCAGCAGCCTCCCCCAAGTTAGACCAAGCGGATCTCGTTATGAGCAGTTCTTC
TRBJ2-6	.	.	TRBV23-1	CASPRGGGANVLTF	TGCGCCAGCCCTAGGGGTGGTGGGGCCAACGTCCTGACTTTC
TRBJ1-3	.	many	TRBV10-3	CAISESGMGAENTIYF	TGTGCCATCAGTGAGTCCGGTATGGGTGCGGAGAACACCATATATTTT
TRBJ2-7	TRBD2	many	TRBV7-6	CASSLAVPSGVSYEQYF	TGTGCCAGCAGCTTAGCGGTCCCTAGCGGGGTCTCCTACGAGCAGTACTTC